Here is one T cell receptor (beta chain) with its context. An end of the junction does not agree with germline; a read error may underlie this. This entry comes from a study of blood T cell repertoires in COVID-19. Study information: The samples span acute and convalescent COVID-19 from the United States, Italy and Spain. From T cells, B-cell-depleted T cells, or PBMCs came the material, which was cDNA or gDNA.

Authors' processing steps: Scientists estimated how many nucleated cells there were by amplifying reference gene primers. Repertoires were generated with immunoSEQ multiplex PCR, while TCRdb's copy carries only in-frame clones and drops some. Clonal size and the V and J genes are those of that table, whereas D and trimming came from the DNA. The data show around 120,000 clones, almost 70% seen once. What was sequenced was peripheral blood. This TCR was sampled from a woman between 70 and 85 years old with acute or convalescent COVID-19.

The CDR3 DNA reads TGTGCCAGCGGGGAGGGACCCACCCGGGAGCTGTTTTTT. Translation: CASGEGPTRELFF. The chain uses TRBV2 and TRBJ2-2; TRBD2 agrees at 7 bases. Germline-derived CDR1 and CDR2 are SNHLY and FYNNEI. CDR3 length: 13 amino acids.